The clone carrying this T cell receptor (beta chain) has at least ten counts. The source of the sample is a study of T-cell reconstitution after alpha-beta-depleted transplantation in children. CDR1 is SGHTA and CDR2 is FQGNSA in the germline V gene. J was trimmed by 7 bases and V by 5 bases; bases with no gene match: 10. The CDR3 totals 16 residues. Unique molecular identifiers were built into the TCRbeta library. Each CDR3 protein is one row after TCRdb ran MiXCR on the PCR reads. The sample yields just over 350,000 distinct CDR3 sequences, about 14% seen once. Material: PBMCs, obtained from the stem cell graft. This receptor was obtained from a human donor who donated a stem cell graft to a child with Fanconi anemia. The chain recombines TRBV7-2 with TRBJ2-1; 11 bases agree with TRBD2. This chain's CDR3 is CASSPFSGGAPNEQFF. CDR3 in DNA: TGTGCCAGCAGCCCTTTTAGCGGGGGGGCTCCTAATGAGCAGTTCTTC.